This T cell receptor beta chain appears in the sequencing data of a study of cytomegalovirus exposure and HLA in healthy donors (dated by TCRdb to between 2016 and 2019). Some background on the complete study: An earlier analysis of roughly 500 of the donors reported 276 Gb of sequence data and some 110 million unique TCR beta sequences obtained from around 180 million T cells. The study aimed to test whether signatures of past pathogen exposure could be identified by cataloging public T cell receptors. The study profiled the T cell repertoires of around 700 subjects by immunosequencing and related them to cytomegalovirus serostatus. Donor age, sex, ethnicity and CMV serostatus were collected together with the repertoire data. Typing coverage differed by locus: A, B, C, DRB1 and DQB1 were typed in about 620-640 donors, DQA1 in approximately 520, DPA1 in some 600, and DPB1 in just under 490. On average, around 240,000 unique TCR beta nucleotide sequences were sequenced per donor among a few hundred genotyped donors of the cohort, with around 19% of those sequences being non-productive. Class I and class II HLA loci were covered by the typing at four-digit resolution. High-throughput TCR immunosequencing, statistical association of individual TCRs with disease status, and machine learning were combined to predict cytomegalovirus infection status. Several DR-DQ haplotypes were handled as single units for association and clustering, since linkage in the cohort was strong. A later analysis re-examined previously published TCR beta repertoires from roughly 720 donors and added high-resolution HLA genotyping to investigate patterns of TCR occurrence. A later genetic analysis took genome-wide SNP genotypes for about 55% of the roughly 670 donors and used that subset as a discovery cohort. The later analysis used no new phenotypic data to find candidate immune exposures, relying instead on TCR beta sequences and their occurrence across donors. An early release that covered fewer than 750 HLA-typed donors contained approximately 300 gigabases of sequencing data and tens of millions of unique TCR sequences. Among the approximately 420 genotyped donors, approximately 76% belonged to the genetic ancestry cluster associated with self-reported Caucasian donors. All discovery cohort repertoires had been generated on a single sequencing platform. In addition to the first cohort of approximately 650 subjects, a separate validation cohort of 100 to 150 different subjects was used. To decide whether each TCR beta V gene segment behaved as functional or pseudogenic, an earlier analysis of nearly 600 of the donors relied on high-throughput TCR beta sequencing.

Results the study describes overall, beyond this receptor: Across donors, most TCR sequences were observed very rarely, whereas some public TCRs were present in many individuals. In a later genetic analysis, a missense DCLRE1C variant was associated with V-gene and J-gene trimming of TCR beta chains, and the association was replicated in an independent cohort. A further reported finding was that TCR beta sequences accurately predicted the HLA-A and HLA-B alleles for most subjects in the first cohort. In the study, around 150 TCR beta chains were listed as associated with cytomegalovirus. When HLA alleles, especially DR and DQ, strongly co-occurred, attributing TCR associations to individual alleles was difficult. Presence/absence analyses assumed roughly uniform sequencing depth across donors, an assumption that may not hold. According to a later analysis, TCR association rates differed among HLA loci, with DRB1 alleles showing the most associated TCRs and HLA-C alleles showing the fewest. The classifier was reported to diagnose cytomegalovirus status with high specificity and sensitivity in both the original and validation cohorts. A cluster of highly shared sequence variants was judged likely to represent a technical artifact of the sequencing pipeline. Correlated functional status among segregating V segments might reflect linkage disequilibrium, but an unknown experimental factor could not be ruled out. This cohort had only TCR beta chains sequenced, and the lack of alpha or paired-chain data limited which features could be detected. A later analysis found that HLA-associated TCR beta chains were more clonally expanded and had lower generation probabilities than equally common non-associated chains. Because some donors lacked HLA typing at each locus, the association tests relied only on the typed subset. Because counts were too low, 15 to 20 rarely observed V segments, including chromosome 9 orphons, were excluded from the earlier analysis of 587 of the donors. According to a later analysis, parvovirus B19, influenza, CMV and Epstein-Barr virus appeared linked to several top co-occurrence clusters. In a later analysis, about 17,000 TCR beta sequences were associated with specific HLA alleles at a false discovery rate of 0.05. In vitro tests confirmed that a few of the cytomegalovirus-associated TCR beta chains recognize cytomegalovirus antigens. A later analysis found that most CMV-associated TCR beta chains appeared HLA-restricted, with HLA associations seemingly driven largely by CMV exposure. Some IMGT-functional V segments, including TRBV6-2 and TRBV6-3, could not be distinguished by the 87-base-pair reads and were therefore excluded. Compared with the approximately 670-donor mean, donors in an Asian-associated ancestry cluster had fewer N-insertions in productive TCRs, according to a later genetic analysis. For the cohort, immune exposure information was limited to CMV serostatus. The authors suggested that the approach could potentially be generalized to other disease states and immunological phenotypes. Broadly in line with IMGT annotations, most TCR beta V segments showed up in productive rearrangements about 87% or about 30% of the time in an earlier analysis of some 590 of the donors.

V gives up 0 bases and J gives up 6 bases, and the segment between their germline ends measures 16 bases. For CDR1 and CDR2, the germline V gene lists SGHDT and YYEEEE. From cysteine to phenylalanine, the CDR3 is 15 amino acids long. Only the CDR3 DNA stays, 45 bases, in frame from base 1. Note on this clone: Its antigen is unknown. No base quality information exists; no much larger clone differs at one position.

Receptor amplification or capture employed the immunoSEQ multiplex PCR assay. For the multiplex PCR, a mixture combining 60 forward primers for TCR Vbeta segments and 13 reverse primers for TCR Jbeta segments was used. Amplification of the CDR3 region of rearranged TCR beta genes was performed with a multiplex PCR assay on genomic DNA. The Illumina HiSeq System was used to sequence the amplified TCR beta libraries as 87-base-pair reads. The published analysis was carried out like this. A later analysis tallied roughly 78 million unique TCR beta chains across the 666 repertoires, and approximately 9.9 million of those chains were shared by two or more donors. To remove PCR and sequencing errors, raw reads were error-corrected and collapsed into unique sequences using a nearest-neighbor algorithm that merged closely related sequences. Alignment of CDR3 sequences to IMGT reference sequences was used to assign V, D and J gene segments. Each retained sequence needed at least a six-nucleotide match to both a V gene segment and a J gene segment. A rearrangement counted as productive if the CDR3 had no stop codons and remained in frame with V and J, and every other rearrangement counted as non-productive. CDR3 was defined by IMGT convention, running from the second conserved V-encoded cysteine to the conserved J-encoded phenylalanine. The earlier analysis of 587 of the donors excluded any sequence lacking an unambiguous match to a single V gene segment. In an earlier analysis of several hundred of the donors, V segments were called functional above 56.7% productive rearrangements and were called segregating when the between-donor standard deviation exceeded 5%. A statistical classification framework was built to diagnose cytomegalovirus status from the catalog of TCR beta chain sequences. In a later analysis, TCR nucleotide sequences were compared against IMGT/GENE-DB human TR gene sequences so that V and J genes could be assigned. Using the TCRdist pipeline, a later analysis assigned CDR3 sequences along with most-parsimonious VDJ recombination scenarios. In a later analysis, each TCR beta chain was defined by its CDR3 amino acid sequence together with its V-gene family, and reads lacking a unique V-gene family were excluded. In a later analysis, 550 to 650 highly shared, low-generation-probability nucleotide sequences were removed to address suspected cross-contamination and a sequencing artifact. In a later analysis, a clonal expansion index was calculated for each public chain from normalized within-repertoire ranks of inferred template counts. Generation probabilities in a later analysis came from a VDJ recombination model fitted to out-of-frame rearrangements, and those results were checked against IGoR. A later analysis scored TCR-TCR, TCR-HLA and TCR-CMV co-occurrence with hypergeometric tests, applying a repertoire-size bias correction to TCR pairs. To estimate false discovery rates, a later analysis permuted the HLA or CMV assignments 20 times. In a later analysis, co-occurring TCRs were grouped with DBSCAN, and TCRdist sequence similarity was added when clustering was performed within HLA-allele-positive subsets. Co-occurrence clustering excluded repertoires with fewer than 30,000 or more than 120,000 public chains, plus five with anomalous nucleotide sharing. The clones in this table, taken by TCRdb from immuneACCESS, are in-frame only. Not every clone is retained; where verified, under half of the shortfall comes from an unresolved V gene, and the cause of the rest is unknown. V and J calls and clone size follow that table, whereas D and trimming were derived from the DNA. A total of about 99,000 clones appear in this sample, roughly a tenth of them only once. Of the sample, under 6.5% is held by the ten largest clones.

In total, 600 or so healthy bone marrow donors made up the cohort. All cohort members were sampled while nominally healthy, although unrecorded immune exposures were likely present. The donor was CMV seropositive and belonged to the group of more than 250 seropositive cohort members. Each donor provided a peripheral blood sample, and peripheral blood mononuclear cells were used for TCR beta sequencing. Genomic DNA was extracted from the blood cell samples with the Qiagen DNeasy Blood Extraction Kit. The clonotype was recovered from a man aged 40-50 years in good health and CMV-seropositive. Input material: PBMCs. The chain joins TRBV5-6 to TRBJ2-7, with no confident D gene call. The nucleotides read TGTGCCAGCAGCTTGGGATCCACGCGCCTAGGCGAGCAGTACTTC. Translation gives CASSLGSTRLGEQYF.